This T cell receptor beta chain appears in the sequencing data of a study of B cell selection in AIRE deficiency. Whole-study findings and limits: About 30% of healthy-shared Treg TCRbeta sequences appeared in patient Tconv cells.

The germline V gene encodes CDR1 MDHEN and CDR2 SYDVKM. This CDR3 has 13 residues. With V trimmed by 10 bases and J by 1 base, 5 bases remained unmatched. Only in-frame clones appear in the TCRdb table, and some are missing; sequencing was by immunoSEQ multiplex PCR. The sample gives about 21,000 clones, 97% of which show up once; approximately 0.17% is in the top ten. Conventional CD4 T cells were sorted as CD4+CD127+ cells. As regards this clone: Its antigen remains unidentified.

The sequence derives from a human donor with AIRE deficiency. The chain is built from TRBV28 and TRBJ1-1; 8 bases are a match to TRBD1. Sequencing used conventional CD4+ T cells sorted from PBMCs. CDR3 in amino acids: CATSDRGNTEAFF. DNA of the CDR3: TGTGCCACCAGCGACAGGGGGAACACTGAAGCTTTCTTT. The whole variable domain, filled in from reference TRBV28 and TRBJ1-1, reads DVKVTQSSRYLVKRTGEKVFLECVQDMDHENMFWYRQDPGLGLRLIYFSYDVKMKEKGDIPEGYSVSREKKERFSLILESASTNQTSMYLCATSDRGNTEAFFGQGTRLTVV.